The clone carrying this T cell receptor beta chain has just a few counts. Its specificity is unknown. This record comes from a study of Ad26.COV2.S vaccination and SARS-CoV-2 variants. The study's findings and limits: Higher spike-specific TCR breadth was found in vaccine recipients than in placebo recipients. Quantification of TCR breadth and depth may have yielded underestimates of total T cell responses.

Measured with immunoSEQ multiplex PCR; TCRdb has only the in-frame clones, and not every one. The data hold 300,000 to 450,000 clones, with about 90% observed a single time. V lost 8 bases and J lost 10; bases outside the gene matches: 16. The CDR3 is 17 residues long. This sample comprised peripheral blood, obtained after recovery from COVID-19. The clonotype was recovered from a human donor who had recovered from COVID-19. The V and J genes are TRBV6-7 and TRBJ1-6; 11 nucleotides match TRBD1. TRBV6-7 qualifies as an ORF whose function is uncertain. CDR3 sequence (DNA): TGTGCCAGCCGACGTTTTCACTCCGGGACAGGGGGGTCACCCCTCCACTTT. This codes for CASRRFHSGTGGSPLHF.